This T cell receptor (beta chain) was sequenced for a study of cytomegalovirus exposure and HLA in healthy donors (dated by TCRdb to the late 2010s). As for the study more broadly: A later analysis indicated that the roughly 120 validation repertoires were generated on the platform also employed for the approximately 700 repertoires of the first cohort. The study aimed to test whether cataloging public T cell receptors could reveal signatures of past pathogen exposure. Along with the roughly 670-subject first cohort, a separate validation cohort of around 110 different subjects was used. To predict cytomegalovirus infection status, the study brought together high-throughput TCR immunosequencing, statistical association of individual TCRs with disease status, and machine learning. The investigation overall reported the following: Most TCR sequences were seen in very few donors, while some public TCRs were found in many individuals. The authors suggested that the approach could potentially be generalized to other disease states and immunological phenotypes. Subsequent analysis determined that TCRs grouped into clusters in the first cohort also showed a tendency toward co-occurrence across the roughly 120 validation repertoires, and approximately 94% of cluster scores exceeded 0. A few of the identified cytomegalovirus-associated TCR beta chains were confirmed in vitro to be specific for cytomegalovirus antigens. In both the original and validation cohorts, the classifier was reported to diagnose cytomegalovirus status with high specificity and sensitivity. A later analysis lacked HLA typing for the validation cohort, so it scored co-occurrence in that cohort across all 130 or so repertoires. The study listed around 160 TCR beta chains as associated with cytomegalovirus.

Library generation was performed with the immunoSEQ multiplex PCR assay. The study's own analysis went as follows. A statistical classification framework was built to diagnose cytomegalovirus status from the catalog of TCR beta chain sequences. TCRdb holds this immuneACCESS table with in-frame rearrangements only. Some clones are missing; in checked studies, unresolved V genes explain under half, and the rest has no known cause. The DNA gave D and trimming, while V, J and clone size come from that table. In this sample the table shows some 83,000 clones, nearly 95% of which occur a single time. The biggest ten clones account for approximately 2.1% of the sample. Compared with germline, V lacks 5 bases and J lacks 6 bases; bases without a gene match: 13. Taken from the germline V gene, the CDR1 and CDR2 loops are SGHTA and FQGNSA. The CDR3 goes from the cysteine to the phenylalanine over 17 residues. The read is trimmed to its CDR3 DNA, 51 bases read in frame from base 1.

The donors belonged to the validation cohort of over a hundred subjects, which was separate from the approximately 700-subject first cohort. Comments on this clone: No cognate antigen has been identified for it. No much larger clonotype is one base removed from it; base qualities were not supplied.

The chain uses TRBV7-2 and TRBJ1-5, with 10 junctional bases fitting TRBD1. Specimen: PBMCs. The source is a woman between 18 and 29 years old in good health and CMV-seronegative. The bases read TGTGCCAGCAGCGATAGAAAGGGGACAGGGGCAGGTCAGCCCCAGCATTTT. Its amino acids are CASSDRKGTGAGQPQHF.